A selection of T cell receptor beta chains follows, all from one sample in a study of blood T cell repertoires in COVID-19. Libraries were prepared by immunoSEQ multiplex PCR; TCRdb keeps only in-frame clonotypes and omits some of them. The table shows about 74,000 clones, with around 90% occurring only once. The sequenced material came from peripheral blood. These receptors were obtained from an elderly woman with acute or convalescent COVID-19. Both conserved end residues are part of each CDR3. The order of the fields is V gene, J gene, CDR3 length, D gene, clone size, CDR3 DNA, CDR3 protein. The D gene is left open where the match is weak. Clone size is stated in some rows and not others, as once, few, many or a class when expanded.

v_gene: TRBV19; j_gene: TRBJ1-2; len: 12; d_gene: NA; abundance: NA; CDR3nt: TGTGCCAGTAGTACGACAGCCTTCGGCTACACCTTC; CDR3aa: CASSTTAFGYTF
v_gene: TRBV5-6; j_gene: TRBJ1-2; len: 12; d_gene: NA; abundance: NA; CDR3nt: TGTGCCAGCAGCTTGCAGGGAAACGGCTACACCTTC; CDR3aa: CASSLQGNGYTF
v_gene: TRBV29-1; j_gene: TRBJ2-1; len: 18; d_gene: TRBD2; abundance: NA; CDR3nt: TGCAGCGTGGGGGTTCCGGGACTAGCGGGAGCCTCCTACAATGAGCAGTTCTTC; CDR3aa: CSVGVPGLAGASYNEQFF
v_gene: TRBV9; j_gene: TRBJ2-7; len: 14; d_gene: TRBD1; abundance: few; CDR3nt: TGTGCCAGCGGATCAGGGGGCTTCGGGTACGAGCAGTACTTC; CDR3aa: CASGSGGFGYEQYF
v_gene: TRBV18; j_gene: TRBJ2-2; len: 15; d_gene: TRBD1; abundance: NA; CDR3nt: TGTGCCAGCTCACCAGGACAGGGGATTACCGGGGAGCTGTTTTTT; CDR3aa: CASSPGQGITGELFF
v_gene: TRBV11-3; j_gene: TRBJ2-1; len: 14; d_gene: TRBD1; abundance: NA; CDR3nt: TGTGCCAGCAGCGCTGGACAGGGGGGGGATGAGCAGTTCTTC; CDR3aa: CASSAGQGGDEQFF
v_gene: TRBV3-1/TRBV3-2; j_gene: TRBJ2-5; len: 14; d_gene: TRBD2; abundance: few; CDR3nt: TGTGCCAGCACAGTAGCGGGAGGGATAGAGACCCAGTACTTC; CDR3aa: CASTVAGGIETQYF
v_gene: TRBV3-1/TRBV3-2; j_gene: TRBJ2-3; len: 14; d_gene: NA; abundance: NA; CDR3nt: TGTGCCAGCAGCCCCGACTCCTCCACAGATACGCAGTATTTT; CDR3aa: CASSPDSSTDTQYF
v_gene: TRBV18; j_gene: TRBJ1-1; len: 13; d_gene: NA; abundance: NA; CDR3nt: TGTGCCAGCTCACAGAACAGGGACACTGAAGCTTTCTTT; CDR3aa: CASSQNRDTEAFF
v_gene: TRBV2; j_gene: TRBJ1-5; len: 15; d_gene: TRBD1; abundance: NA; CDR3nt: TGTGCCAGCAGCCGCGGGACAGGGATGGAACAGCCCCAGCATTTT; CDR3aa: CASSRGTGMEQPQHF
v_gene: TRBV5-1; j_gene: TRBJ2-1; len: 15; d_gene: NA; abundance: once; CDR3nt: TGCGCCAGCAGCCGACCGGGACTGCAATACAATGAGCAGTTCTTC; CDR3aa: CASSRPGLQYNEQFF
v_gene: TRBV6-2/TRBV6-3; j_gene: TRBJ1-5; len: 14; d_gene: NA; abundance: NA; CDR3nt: TGTGCCAGCAGTCACGACAATAGCAATCAGCCCCAGCATTTT; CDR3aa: CASSHDNSNQPQHF
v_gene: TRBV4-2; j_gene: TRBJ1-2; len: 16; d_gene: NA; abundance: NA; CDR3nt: TGTGCCAGCAGCCAAGTTGGGGCCTGGGGGGGGAGTGGCTACACCTTC; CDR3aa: CASSQVGAWGGSGYTF
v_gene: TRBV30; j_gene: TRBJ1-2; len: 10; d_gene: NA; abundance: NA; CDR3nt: TGTGCCTCCCGGCTAGCGGGCTACACCTTC; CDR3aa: CASRLAGYTF
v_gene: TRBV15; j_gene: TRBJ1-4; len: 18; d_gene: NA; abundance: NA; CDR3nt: TGTGCCACCAGCAGAGATAAGGGGGGGCGGTCAACTAATGAAAAACTGTTTTTT; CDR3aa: CATSRDKGGRSTNEKLFF
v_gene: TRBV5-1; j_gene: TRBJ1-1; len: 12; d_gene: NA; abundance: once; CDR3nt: TGCGCCAGCAGCTTGAGCGGTGCCGAAGCTTTCTTT; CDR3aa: CASSLSGAEAFF
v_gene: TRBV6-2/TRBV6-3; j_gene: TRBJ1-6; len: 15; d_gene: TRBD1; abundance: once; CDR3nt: TGTGCCAGCAGTTCAAGGGGACAGGCTAATTCACCCCTCCACTTT; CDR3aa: CASSSRGQANSPLHF
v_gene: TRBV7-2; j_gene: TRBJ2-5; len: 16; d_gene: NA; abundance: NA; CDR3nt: TGTGCCAGCAGCTTAGCGGGCTACCCTCCCTCCGAGACCCAGTACTTC; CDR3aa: CASSLAGYPPSETQYF
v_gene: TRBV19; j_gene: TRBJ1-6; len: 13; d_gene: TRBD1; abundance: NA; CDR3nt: TGTGCCAGCGATGACAGGGGTTATTCACCCCTCCACTTT; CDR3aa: CASDDRGYSPLHF
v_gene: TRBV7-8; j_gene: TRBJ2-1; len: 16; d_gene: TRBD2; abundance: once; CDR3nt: TGTGCCAGCAGCTCTTTAACTAGCGGCTCCTACAATGAGCAGTTCTTC; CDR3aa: CASSSLTSGSYNEQFF
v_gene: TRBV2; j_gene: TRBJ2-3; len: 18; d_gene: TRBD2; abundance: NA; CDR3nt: TGTGCCAGCAGTGAAGGACTAGCGGGGGGGCGAATCACAGATACGCAGTATTTT; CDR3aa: CASSEGLAGGRITDTQYF
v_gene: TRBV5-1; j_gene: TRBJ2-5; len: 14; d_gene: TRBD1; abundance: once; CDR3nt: TGCGCCAGCAGCTCGACAGGGGGCCAGGAGACCCAGTACTTC; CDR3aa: CASSSTGGQETQYF
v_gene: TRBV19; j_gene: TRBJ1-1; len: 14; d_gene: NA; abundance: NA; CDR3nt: TGTGCCAGTAGTATCGGGGGGCCGAACACTGAAGCTTTCTTT; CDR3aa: CASSIGGPNTEAFF
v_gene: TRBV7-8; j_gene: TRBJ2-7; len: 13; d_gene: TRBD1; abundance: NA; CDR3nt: TGTGCCAGCAGCTTAGGGACAGGGGGCGAGCAGTACTTC; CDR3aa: CASSLGTGGEQYF
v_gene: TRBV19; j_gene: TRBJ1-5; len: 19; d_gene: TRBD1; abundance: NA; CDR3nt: TGTGCCAGTAGTATAGGGCCCGGGACAGGCGATACTAGCAATCAGCCCCAGCATTTT; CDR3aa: CASSIGPGTGDTSNQPQHF
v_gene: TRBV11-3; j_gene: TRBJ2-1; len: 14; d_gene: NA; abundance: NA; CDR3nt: TGTGCCAGCAGCTCCTCGGAGGCCGCAAAGAAGCAGTTCTTC; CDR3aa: CASSSSEAAKKQFF
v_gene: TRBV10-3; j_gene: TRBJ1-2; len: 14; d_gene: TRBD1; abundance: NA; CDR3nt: TGTGCCAGCCACGGGACAGCAGCTAACTATGGCTACACCTTC; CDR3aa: CASHGTAANYGYTF
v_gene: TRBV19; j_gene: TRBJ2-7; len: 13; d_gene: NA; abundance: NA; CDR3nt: TGTGCCAGTAGTTTAGTCGTCGGGTACGAGCAGTACTTC; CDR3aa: CASSLVVGYEQYF
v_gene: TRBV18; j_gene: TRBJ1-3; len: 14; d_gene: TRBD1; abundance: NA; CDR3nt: TGTGCCAGCTCACCACGGGACAGGGTTGACACCATATATTTT; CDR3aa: CASSPRDRVDTIYF
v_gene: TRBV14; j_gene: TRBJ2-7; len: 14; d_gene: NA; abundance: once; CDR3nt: TGTGCCAGCAGCCAAGGCCGGACTTACCACGAGCAGTACTTC; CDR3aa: CASSQGRTYHEQYF
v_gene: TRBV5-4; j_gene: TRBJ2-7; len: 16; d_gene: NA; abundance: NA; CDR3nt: TGTGCCAGCAGCTTGGAGGGCGGACAAACACGCTACGAGCAGTACTTC; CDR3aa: CASSLEGGQTRYEQYF
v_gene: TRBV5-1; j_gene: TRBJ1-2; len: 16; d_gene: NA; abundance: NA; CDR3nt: TGCGCCAGCACCGCCTCAACCGGGGGACTTAACTATGGCTACACCTTC; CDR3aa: CASTASTGGLNYGYTF
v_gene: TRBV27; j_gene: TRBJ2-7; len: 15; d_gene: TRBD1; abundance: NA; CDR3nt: TGTGCCAGCAGTTTACGAGGGACAGGGTCCTACGAGCAGTACTTC; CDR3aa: CASSLRGTGSYEQYF
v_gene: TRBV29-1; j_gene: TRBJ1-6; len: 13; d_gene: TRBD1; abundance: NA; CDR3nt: TGCAGCGTGCGACAGGGGGTGGATTCACCCCTCCACTTT; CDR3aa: CSVRQGVDSPLHF
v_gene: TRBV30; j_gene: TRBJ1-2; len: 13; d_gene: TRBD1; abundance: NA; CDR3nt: TGTGCCTGGGCTATCGGGACAGCTTATGGCTACACCTTC; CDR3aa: CAWAIGTAYGYTF
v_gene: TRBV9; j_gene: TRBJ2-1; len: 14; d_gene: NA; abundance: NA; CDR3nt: TGTGCCAGCAGCGTAGGAGGTACCTACAATGAGCAGTTCTTC; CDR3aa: CASSVGGTYNEQFF
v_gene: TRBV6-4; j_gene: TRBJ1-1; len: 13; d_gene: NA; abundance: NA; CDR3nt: TGTGCCAGCAGCGTTACAGAGAACACTGAAGCTTTCTTT; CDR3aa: CASSVTENTEAFF
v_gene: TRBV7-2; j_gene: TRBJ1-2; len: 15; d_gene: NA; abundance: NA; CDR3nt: TGTGCCAGCAGCTTAGGTCTCAGAGGGCACTATGGCTACACCTTC; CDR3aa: CASSLGLRGHYGYTF
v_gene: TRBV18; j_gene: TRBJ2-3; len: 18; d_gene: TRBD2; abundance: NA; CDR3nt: TGTGCCAGCTCCCGGACGAGCGGGGGGATAACTAGCACAGATACGCAGTATTTT; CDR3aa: CASSRTSGGITSTDTQYF
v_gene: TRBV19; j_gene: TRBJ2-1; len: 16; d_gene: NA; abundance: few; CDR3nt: TGTGCCAGTAGCTCGATTCCACAGGGCCCGTACAATGAGCAGTTCTTC; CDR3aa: CASSSIPQGPYNEQFF
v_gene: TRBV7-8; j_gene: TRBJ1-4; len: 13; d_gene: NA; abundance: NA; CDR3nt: TGTGCCAGCAGCTTAGGGCCTAATGAAAAACTGTTTTTT; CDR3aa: CASSLGPNEKLFF
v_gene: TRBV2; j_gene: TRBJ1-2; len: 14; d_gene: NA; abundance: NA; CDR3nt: TGTGCCAGCAGTGCCTCGGGATGGGGCTATGGCTACACCTTC; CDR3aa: CASSASGWGYGYTF
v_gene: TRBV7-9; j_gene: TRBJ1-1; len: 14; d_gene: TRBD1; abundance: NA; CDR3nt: TGTGCCAGCAGCTCCCCGACAGGGTATACTGAAGCTTTCTTT; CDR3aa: CASSSPTGYTEAFF